This TCR beta chain was recovered during a study of blood T cell repertoires in COVID-19. CDR1 is SGHTA, CDR2 FQGNSA, per germline. This CDR3 region has 13 residues. Trimming took off 1 base at V and 7 bases at J, with 7 bases between the two ends. Original methodology: Nucleated cell counts were estimated from reference gene primer amplification. TCRdb keeps only in-frame clones here, not all; method: immunoSEQ multiplex PCR. V and J calls and clone size are as listed in that table; D and trimming were resolved from the DNA. The table lists about 62,000 clones, around 80% of them singletons. Sequencing was carried out using peripheral blood. This rearrangement joins TRBV7-2 to TRBJ1-4; tentatively, D is TRBD1 (6 bases). The source of this sequence is a human donor in a cohort sampled during active COVID-19. DNA for the CDR3: TGTGCCAGCAGCTTAGTGACAGGTGAAAAACTGTTTTTT. It codes for CASSLVTGEKLFF.